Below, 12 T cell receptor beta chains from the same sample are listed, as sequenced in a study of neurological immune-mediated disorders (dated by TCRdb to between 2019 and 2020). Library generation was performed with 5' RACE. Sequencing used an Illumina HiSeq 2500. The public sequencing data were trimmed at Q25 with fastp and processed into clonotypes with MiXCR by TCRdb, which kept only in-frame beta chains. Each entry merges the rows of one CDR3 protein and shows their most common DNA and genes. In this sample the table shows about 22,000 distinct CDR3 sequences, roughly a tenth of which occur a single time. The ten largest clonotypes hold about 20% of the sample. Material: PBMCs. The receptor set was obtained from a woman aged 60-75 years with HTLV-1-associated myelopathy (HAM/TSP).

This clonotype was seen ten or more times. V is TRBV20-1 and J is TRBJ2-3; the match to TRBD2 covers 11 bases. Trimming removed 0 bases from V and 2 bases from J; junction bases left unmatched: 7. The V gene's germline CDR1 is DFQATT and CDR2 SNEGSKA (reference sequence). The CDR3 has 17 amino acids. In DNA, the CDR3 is TGCAGTGCTAGAGATCTCGAGACTAGCGGGACCACAGATACGCAGTATTTT. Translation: CSARDLETSGTTDTQYF.

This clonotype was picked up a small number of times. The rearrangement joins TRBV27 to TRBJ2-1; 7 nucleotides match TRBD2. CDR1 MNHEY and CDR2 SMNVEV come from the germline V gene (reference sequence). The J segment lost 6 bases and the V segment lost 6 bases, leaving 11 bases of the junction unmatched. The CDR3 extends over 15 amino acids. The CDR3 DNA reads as TGTGCCAGCAGCCTCTGGGGGGGAGAGGGCAATGAGCAGTTCTTC. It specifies CASSLWGGEGNEQFF.

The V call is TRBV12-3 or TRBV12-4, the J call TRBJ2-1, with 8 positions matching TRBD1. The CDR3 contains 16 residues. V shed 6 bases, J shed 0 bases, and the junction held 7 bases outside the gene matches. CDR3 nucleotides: TGTGCCAGCAGAATCCTTGGACAGGGCTCCTACAATGAGCAGTTCTTC. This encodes CASRILGQGSYNEQFF.

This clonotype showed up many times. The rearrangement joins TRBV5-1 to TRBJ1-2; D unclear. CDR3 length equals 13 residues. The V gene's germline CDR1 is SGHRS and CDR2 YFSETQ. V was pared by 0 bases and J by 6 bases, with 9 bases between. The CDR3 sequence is CASSLGRENGYTF. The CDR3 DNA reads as TGCGCCAGCAGCTTGGGCCGGGAAAATGGCTACACCTTC.

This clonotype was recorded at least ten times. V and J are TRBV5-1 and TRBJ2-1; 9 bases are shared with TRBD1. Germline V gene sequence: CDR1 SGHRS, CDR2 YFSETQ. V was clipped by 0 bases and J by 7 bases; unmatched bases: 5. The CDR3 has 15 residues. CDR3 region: CASSLGDRVGNEQFF. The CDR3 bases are TGCGCCAGCAGCTTGGGGGACAGGGTGGGAAATGAGCAGTTCTTC.

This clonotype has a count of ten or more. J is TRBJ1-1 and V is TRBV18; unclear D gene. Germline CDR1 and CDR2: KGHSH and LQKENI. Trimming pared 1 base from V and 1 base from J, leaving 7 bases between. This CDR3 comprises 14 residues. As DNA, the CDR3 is TGTGCCAGCTCACCACTTGCGCAGAACACTGAAGCTTTCTTT. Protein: CASSPLAQNTEAFF.

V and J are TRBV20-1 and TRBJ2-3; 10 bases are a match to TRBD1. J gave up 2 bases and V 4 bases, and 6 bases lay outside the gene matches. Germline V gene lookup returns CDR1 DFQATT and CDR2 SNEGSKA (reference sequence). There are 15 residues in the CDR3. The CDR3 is CSAKAGTGDTDTQYF. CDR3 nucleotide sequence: TGCAGTGCTAAGGCCGGGACAGGGGACACAGATACGCAGTATTTT.

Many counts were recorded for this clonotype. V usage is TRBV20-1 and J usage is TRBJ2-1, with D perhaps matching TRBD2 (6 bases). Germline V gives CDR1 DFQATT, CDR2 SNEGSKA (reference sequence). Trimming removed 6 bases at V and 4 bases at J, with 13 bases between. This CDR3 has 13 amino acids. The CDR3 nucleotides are TGCAGTGCGGCCGGGGGACGGTACAATGAGCAGTTCTTC. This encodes CSAAGGRYNEQFF.

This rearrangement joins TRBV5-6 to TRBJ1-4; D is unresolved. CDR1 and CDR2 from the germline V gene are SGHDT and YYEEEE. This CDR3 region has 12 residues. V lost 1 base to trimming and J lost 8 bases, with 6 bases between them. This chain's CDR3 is CASSLKWEKLFF. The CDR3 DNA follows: TGTGCCAGCAGCTTGAAATGGGAAAAACTGTTTTTT.

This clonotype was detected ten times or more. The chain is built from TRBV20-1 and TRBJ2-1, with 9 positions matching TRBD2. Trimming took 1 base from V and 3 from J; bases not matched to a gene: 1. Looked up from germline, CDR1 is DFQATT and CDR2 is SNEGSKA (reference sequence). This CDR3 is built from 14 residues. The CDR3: CSARGLADYNEQFF. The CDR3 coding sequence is TGCAGTGCTAGAGGACTAGCGGACTACAATGAGCAGTTCTTC.

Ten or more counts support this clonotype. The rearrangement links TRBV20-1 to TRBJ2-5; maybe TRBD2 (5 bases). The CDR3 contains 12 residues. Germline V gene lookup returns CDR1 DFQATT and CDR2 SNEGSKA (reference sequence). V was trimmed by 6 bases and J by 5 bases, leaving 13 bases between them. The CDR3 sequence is CSAIGLQETQYF. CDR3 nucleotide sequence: TGCAGTGCGATTGGACTTCAGGAGACCCAGTACTTC.

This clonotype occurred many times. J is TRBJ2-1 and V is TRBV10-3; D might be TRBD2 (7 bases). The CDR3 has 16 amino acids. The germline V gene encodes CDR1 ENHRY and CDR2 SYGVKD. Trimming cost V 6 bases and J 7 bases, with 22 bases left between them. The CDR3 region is CAISRKGGAYGNEQFF. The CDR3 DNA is TGTGCCATCAGCCGAAAAGGGGGGGCATACGGGAATGAGCAGTTCTTC.